These 27 T cell receptor beta chains originate from one sample sequenced in a study of radiotherapy plus CTLA-4 blockade in lung cancer. Profiling relied on immunoSEQ multiplex PCR, and the TCRdb table lists in-frame clones only, not all of them. The data contain roughly 98,000 clones, roughly four fifths of them singletons. This sample comprised peripheral blood, obtained from a patient treated with radiotherapy plus ipilimumab. These receptors originate from a human donor with non-small cell lung cancer that progressed on radiotherapy plus ipilimumab.

The rearrangement uses TRBV19 and TRBJ1-3, with unresolved D. The CDR3 has 16 amino acids. The V gene lost 1 base and the J gene lost 0 bases, with 10 bases spanning the gap. CDR1 and CDR2 from the germline V gene are LNHDA and SQIVND (reference sequence). The CDR3 spells CASSIAAGNSGNTIYF. In DNA form, the CDR3 reads TGTGCCAGTAGTATAGCGGCCGGTAACTCTGGAAACACCATATATTTT.

V usage is TRBV18 and J usage is TRBJ1-2; no definite D call. Germline CDR1 reads KGHSH; CDR2 reads LQKENI. CDR3 length equals 16 residues. The V and J ends lost 1 base and 0 bases respectively, with 12 bases between them. CDR3 nucleotide sequence: TGTGCCAGCTCACCACGTCTCGGCACGGCTAACTATGGCTACACCTTC. Its translation is CASSPRLGTANYGYTF.

The CDR3 here is CASSIIPGGELFF. The CDR3 nucleotides read TGTGCCAGCAGTATTATACCTGGCGGGGAGCTGTTTTTT. The rearrangement joins TRBV14 to TRBJ2-2, with D unresolved. The CDR3 is made up of 13 amino acids. V lost 6 bases and J 7 bases, leaving 12 bases between the germline ends. Per the germline V gene, CDR1 is SGHDN and CDR2 is FVKESK. The full variable domain, in which reference TRBV14 and TRBJ2-2 provide the parts outside the CDR3, is EAGVTQFPSHSVIEKGQTVTLRCDPISGHDNLYWYRRVMGKEIKFLLHFVKESKQDESGMPNNRFLAERTGGTYSTLKVQPAELEDSGVYFCASSIIPGGELFFGEGSRLTVL.

V gene TRBV4-3 combines with J gene TRBJ2-1; 9 bases agree with TRBD1. Per the germline V gene, CDR1 is LGHNA and CDR2 is YSLEER. V gave up 0 bases and J gave up 6 bases; unmatched junction bases: 6. The CDR3 is made up of 16 amino acids. CDR3 amino acids: CASSQDQTGGINEQFF. The CDR3 DNA reads TGCGCCAGCAGCCAAGACCAGACAGGGGGTATCAATGAGCAGTTCTTC.

The J gene is TRBJ2-1, the V gene TRBV5-1; 10 positions agree with TRBD1. Trimming cost V 0 bases and J 2 bases; bases outside gene matches: 5. Germline V CDR1 and CDR2: SGHRS, YFSETQ. The CDR3 spans 17 residues. The CDR3 protein is CASSLGPTGGPYNEQFF. CDR3 sequence (DNA): TGCGCCAGCAGCTTGGGCCCGACAGGGGGCCCCTACAATGAGCAGTTCTTC.

This clone was counted once. The CDR3 sequence is CVRSLDRAGGRSTDTQYF. The CDR3 DNA follows: TGTGTCAGAAGCTTAGATAGAGCGGGGGGGCGGAGCACAGATACGCAGTATTTT. The chain employs TRBV7-5 and TRBJ2-3; the D segment call TRBD2 is taken from the table without a DNA check. TRBV7-5 is flagged as a pseudogene. This CDR3 is 18 amino acids long.

The chain links TRBV7-9 to TRBJ1-1, with no clear D. Trimming took off 2 bases at V and 2 bases at J, with 0 bases between the two ends. The CDR3 sequence is 11 residues long. Germline-derived CDR1 and CDR2 are SEHNR and FQNEAQ (reference sequence). CDR3 amino acids: CASSLNTEAFF. DNA of the CDR3: TGTGCCAGCAGCTTAAACACTGAAGCTTTCTTT.

The V call is TRBV19, the J call TRBJ1-2; TRBD1 is a possible D gene (6 bases). Germline CDR1 LNHDA, CDR2 SQIVND (reference sequence). Between the trimmed V and J ends, which lost 9 bases and 2 bases, there was a span of 10 bases. CDR3 size: 12 residues. CDR3 region: CASNGQNYGYTF. As DNA, the CDR3 is TGTGCCAGCAACGGACAGAACTATGGCTACACCTTC.

The chain joins TRBV19 to TRBJ2-4; no clear D gene. The germline V gene encodes CDR1 LNHDA and CDR2 SQIVND (reference sequence). This CDR3 contains 15 residues. Between the trimmed V and J ends, which lost 3 bases and 0 bases, there was a span of 9 bases. This CDR3 reads CASSMNDLAKNIQYF. The CDR3 DNA reads TGTGCCAGTAGTATGAACGATTTAGCCAAAAACATTCAGTACTTC.

J is TRBJ2-1 and V is TRBV6-5; the match to TRBD1 covers 9 bases. Germline lookup yields CDR1 MNHEY and CDR2 SVGAGI. The CDR3 runs to 15 residues. V was clipped by 5 bases and J by 7 bases; unmatched bases: 9. The CDR3 loop is CASSTDRGIDNEQFF. The CDR3, as DNA: TGTGCCAGCAGTACGGACAGGGGAATAGATAATGAGCAGTTCTTC.

This chain joins TRBV13 and TRBJ2-7, with 8 bases lining up with TRBD2. This CDR3 comprises 14 residues. Germline CDR1 reads PRHDT; CDR2 reads FYEKMQ (reference sequence). Trimming removed 1 base from V and 6 bases from J; junction bases left unmatched: 5. The CDR3 here is CASSLAGGPSEQYF. CDR3 nucleotide sequence: TGTGCCAGCAGCTTAGCGGGAGGGCCAAGCGAGCAGTACTTC.

V usage is TRBV10-2 and J usage is TRBJ2-2, with 7 bases matching TRBD2. The CDR3 contains 14 residues. V lost 8 bases to trimming and J lost 7 bases; unmatched junction nucleotides: 10. Germline V gene lookup returns CDR1 WSHSY and CDR2 SAAADI. CDR3 DNA sequence: TGCGCCAGCTGGGAGGGCCTTTATAACGGGGAGCTGTTTTTT. Residues: CASWEGLYNGELFF.

A few counts support this clone. The chain recombines TRBV4-2 with TRBJ2-7, with D hard to call. Trimming pared 1 base from V and 7 bases from J, leaving 8 bases between. Germline V gene sequence: CDR1 LGHNA, CDR2 YNFKEQ. CDR3 length: 12 residues. The chain's CDR3 is CASSQGLREQYF. The CDR3 coding sequence is TGTGCCAGCAGCCAAGGACTGAGAGAGCAGTACTTC.

The chain recombines TRBV6-1 with TRBJ1-5; D is unclear. V lost 3 bases to trimming and J lost 1 base, with 10 bases between them. The CDR3 contains 15 residues. The germline V gene encodes CDR1 MNHNS and CDR2 SASEGT. The CDR3 coding sequence is TGTGCCAGCAGTGACCTCGGACGGAGCAATCAGCCCCAGCATTTT. Protein: CASSDLGRSNQPQHF.

V usage is TRBV19 and J usage is TRBJ2-7, with 10 positions matching TRBD1. The J segment lost 2 bases and the V segment lost 3 bases, leaving 1 base of the junction unmatched. The CDR3 spans 14 residues. Germline values: CDR1 LNHDA, CDR2 SQIVND (reference sequence). CDR3 DNA sequence: TGTGCCAGTAGTATCGACAGGGGGCCCTACGAGCAGTACTTC. Its translation: CASSIDRGPYEQYF.

This sequence joins TRBV28 and TRBJ1-3; D is unresolved. This CDR3 is built from 11 residues. In germline, CDR1 is MDHEN, CDR2 SYDVKM. Between the trimmed V and J ends, which lost 4 bases and 2 bases, there was a span of 0 bases. The CDR3 sequence: CASSSGNTIYF. CDR3 nucleotide sequence: TGTGCCAGCAGTTCTGGAAACACCATATATTTT.

The chain carries TRBV5-1 and TRBJ1-2; TRBD1 aligns across 9 bases. The germline CDR1 and CDR2 sequences are SGHRS and YFSETQ. V was pared by 3 bases and J by 5 bases, with 8 bases of the junction left unmatched. The CDR3 runs to 15 residues. CDR3 amino acids: CASSSSGTGIYGYTF. Written as DNA, the CDR3 is TGCGCCAGCAGCTCCTCCGGGACAGGGATATATGGCTACACCTTC.

The CDR3 coding sequence is TGTGCCAGCAGCGCTACCCTACGAACAGAGACCCAGTACTTC. Its translation: CASSATLRTETQYF. The rearrangement uses TRBV9 and TRBJ2-5; D unresolved. The CDR3 totals 14 residues. V was pared by 3 bases and J by 4 bases, with 13 bases between. Germline CDR1 reads SGDLS; CDR2 reads YYNGEE.

V and J are TRBV6-1 and TRBJ2-1, with D possibly matching TRBD1 (5 bases). The V and J ends lost 1 base and 2 bases respectively, with 6 bases between them. The V gene's germline CDR1 is MNHNS and CDR2 SASEGT. The CDR3 has 14 amino acids. The CDR3 coding sequence is TGTGCCAGCAGTGAAGGGGGCACCTACAATGAGCAGTTCTTC. Amino acids: CASSEGGTYNEQFF.

The chain uses TRBV9 and TRBJ2-2; D may be TRBD2 (5 bases). V lost 4 bases to trimming and J lost 0 bases, with 10 bases between them. There are 15 residues in the CDR3. Germline V gene lookup returns CDR1 SGDLS and CDR2 YYNGEE. The CDR3 DNA is TGTGCCAGCAGCTTAACTAGTACGAACACCGGGGAGCTGTTTTTT. Translating gives CASSLTSTNTGELFF.

The V and J genes are TRBV5-1 and TRBJ2-5; D gene uncertain. The germline V gene encodes CDR1 SGHRS and CDR2 YFSETQ. Trimming left V 1 base short and J 1 base short, with 11 bases between. This CDR3 contains 15 residues. CDR3 loop: CASSLPLPAQETQYF. CDR3 nucleotides: TGCGCCAGCAGCTTGCCTTTGCCCGCCCAAGAGACCCAGTACTTC.

V gene TRBV12-5 combines with J gene TRBJ1-3; perhaps TRBD1 as D (6 bases). The CDR3 is 15 amino acids. V was clipped by 5 bases and J by 0 bases, with 11 bases between them. Germline CDR1 reads LGHNT; CDR2 reads FRNRAP. The chain's CDR3 is CASGLDRFSGNTIYF. The CDR3, as DNA: TGTGCTAGTGGTCTCGACAGGTTCTCTGGAAACACCATATATTTT. Variable domain in full (rest from reference TRBV12-5 and TRBJ1-3): DARVTQTPRHKVTEMGQEVTMRCQPILGHNTVFWYRQTMMQGLELLAYFRNRAPLDDSGMPKDRFSAEMPDATLATLKIQPSEPRDSAVYFCASGLDRFSGNTIYFGEGSWLTVV.

The J gene is TRBJ2-7, the V gene TRBV5-1; D is unclear. This CDR3 region has 16 residues. Trimming removed 0 bases from V and 5 bases from J, with 18 bases in between. CDR1 and CDR2 from the germline V gene are SGHRS and YFSETQ. CDR3 residues: CASSLADGQYANEQYF. The DNA for the CDR3 is TGCGCCAGCAGCTTGGCCGATGGGCAGTACGCCAACGAGCAGTACTTC. Based on the CDR3 plus reference TRBV5-1 and TRBJ2-7, the full variable domain is KAGVTQTPRYLIKTRGQQVTLSCSPISGHRSVSWYQQTPGQGLQFLFEYFSETQRNKGNFPGRFSGRQFSNSRSEMNVSTLELGDSALYLCASSLADGQYANEQYFGPGTRLTVT.

This clone was recorded a few times. The CDR3 is CASRQGANTGELFF. CDR3 DNA sequence: TGTGCCAGCAGACAGGGGGCCAACACCGGGGAGCTGTTTTTT. This chain connects TRBV6-5 to TRBJ2-2; 9 bases match TRBD1. Germline V gene data show CDR1 as MNHEY and CDR2 as SVGAGI. The junction had 1 base not matched to a gene; V was cut back by 6 bases and J by 2 bases. This CDR3 spans 14 amino acids.

This clone showed up just once. The CDR3 region is CASTRAGGPHEQFF. For the CDR3, the DNA is TGTGCCAGCACCCGGGCGGGAGGGCCTCATGAGCAGTTCTTC. The chain is built from TRBV25-1 and TRBJ2-1; 9 bases fit TRBD2. CDR3 length: 14 residues. Germline trimming cut 7 bases from V and 8 bases from J; bases unmatched to any gene: 9. Germline-derived CDR1 and CDR2 are MGHDK and SYGVNS.

This chain joins TRBV5-4 and TRBJ1-4, with no clear D. The CDR3 is 16 amino acids. Germline V gene sequence: CDR1 SGHNT, CDR2 YYREEE (reference sequence). The V gene lost 4 bases and the J gene lost 0 bases, with 13 bases spanning the gap. The CDR3 sequence: CASSPNQRATNEKLFF. CDR3 coding DNA: TGTGCCAGCAGCCCGAACCAGCGTGCAACTAATGAAAAACTGTTTTTT.

This sequence joins TRBV19 and TRBJ1-4, with 9 bases fitting TRBD1. This CDR3 has 15 amino acids. Germline V gives CDR1 LNHDA, CDR2 SQIVND (reference sequence). V lost 5 bases, J lost 4 bases, and 5 bases stayed unmatched. The CDR3: CASSRPGQGNEKLFF. As DNA, the CDR3 is TGTGCCAGTAGTCGACCGGGACAGGGTAATGAAAAACTGTTTTTT.